The source of this T cell receptor beta chain is a study of T cell changes during pregnancy in multiple sclerosis. Germline CDR1 is LGHNA and CDR2 is YNFKEQ. The CDR3 has 15 amino acids. Trimming took 0 bases from V and 1 from J, leaving 10 bases between them. Clones were read by immunoSEQ multiplex PCR, and TCRdb kept only the in-frame ones, dropping some. The sample lists fewer than 50,000 clones, about 91% occurring once. The chain recombines TRBV4-2 with TRBJ2-7; D is undetermined. This receptor was identified in a female donor with multiple sclerosis, enrolled in a pregnancy study. The specimen was CD4+ T cells from peripheral blood mononuclear cells, collected in the third trimester of pregnancy. CDR3: CASSQDPGTSYEQYF. CDR3 in DNA: TGTGCCAGCAGCCAAGATCCAGGAACTTCCTACGAGCAGTACTTC.